This T cell receptor (beta chain) is from a study of shared clonotypes between healthy human individuals. Findings and limits, study-wide: Donor clonotype sharing was expected to depend on sequencing depth. Naive subsets, compared against memory subsets, generally had larger estimated richness values.

Concerning this clone: Its antigen is unknown.

Only in-frame clones appear in the TCRdb table, and some are missing; sequencing was by immunoSEQ multiplex PCR. The sample lists around 2.3 million clones; approximately 96% were seen once. CD4+ cells underwent separation, giving CD45RA+ naive and CD45RA-negative memory subsets. The sample taken for sequencing was naive CD4+ T cells sorted from blood. Regarding subset: CD45RA+ positively selected. This TCR was sampled from a man in his late teens or twenties in good health.

CDR3 coding DNA: TGTGCCAGCAGACCAGGGTCCTCTAGCACAGATACGCAGTATTTT. Residues: CASRPGSSSTDTQYF. The chain uses TRBV28 and TRBJ2-3, with a weak D call TRBD1 (5 bases). Germline loops: CDR1 MDHEN, CDR2 SYDVKM. The CDR3 is 15 amino acids. Trimming removed 6 bases from V and 0 bases from J, with 13 bases in between.